The clone carrying this TCR beta chain was picked up many times. The target antigen is unknown. The data derive from a study of T cell repertoires in cytomegalovirus infection. About the study: Based on public TCR beta signatures, there were indications of CMV infection and of a matching HLA type.

This CDR3 region has 13 residues. CDR1 and CDR2 from the germline V gene are MGHRA and YSYEKL. The V and J ends lost 4 bases and 5 bases respectively, with 12 bases between them. General study points: Frequencies of public TCR beta families were cumulated, and this identified carriers of CMV plus the relevant HLA. HLA-C-restricted CMV-specific TCR beta clonotypes were dominant in the ex vivo response.

TCRdb independently ran MiXCR on the reads; one entry per CDR3 protein. The table has more than 150,000 distinct CDR3 sequences, 17% seen once. The V gene is TRBV4-1, the J gene TRBJ2-7; D may be TRBD1 (5 bases). Sequencing was carried out using CD8+ T cells from PBMCs. This receptor was obtained from a human donor in good health (CMV status not recorded). Some clones in this sample may be carry-over from other donors' samples. The CDR3 reads CASSPTPGNEQYF. As DNA, the CDR3 is TGCGCCAGCAGCCCGACGCCAGGGAACGAGCAGTACTTC.